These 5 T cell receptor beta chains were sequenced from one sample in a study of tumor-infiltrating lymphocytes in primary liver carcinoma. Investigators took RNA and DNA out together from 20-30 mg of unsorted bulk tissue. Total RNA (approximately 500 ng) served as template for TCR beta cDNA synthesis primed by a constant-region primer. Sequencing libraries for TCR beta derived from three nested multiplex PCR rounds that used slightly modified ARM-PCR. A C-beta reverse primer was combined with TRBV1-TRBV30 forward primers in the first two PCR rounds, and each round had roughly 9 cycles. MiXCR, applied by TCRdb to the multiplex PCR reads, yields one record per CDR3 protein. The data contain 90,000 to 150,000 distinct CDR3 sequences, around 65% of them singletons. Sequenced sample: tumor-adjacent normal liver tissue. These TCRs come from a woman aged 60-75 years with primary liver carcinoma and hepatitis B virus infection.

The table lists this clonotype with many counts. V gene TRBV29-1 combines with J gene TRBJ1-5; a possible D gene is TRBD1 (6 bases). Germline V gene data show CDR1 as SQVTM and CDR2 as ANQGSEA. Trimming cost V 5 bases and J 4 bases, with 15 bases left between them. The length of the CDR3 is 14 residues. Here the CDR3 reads CSVCVGAENQPQHF. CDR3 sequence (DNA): TGCAGCGTTTGTGTGGGGGCTGAGAATCAGCCCCAGCATTTT.

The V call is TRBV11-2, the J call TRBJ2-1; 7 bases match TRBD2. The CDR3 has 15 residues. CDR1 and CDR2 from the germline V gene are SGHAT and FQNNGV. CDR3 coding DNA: TGTATCAGCAGCCTACACCCTAGCGGATACAATGAGCAGTTCTTC. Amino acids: CISSLHPSGYNEQFF.

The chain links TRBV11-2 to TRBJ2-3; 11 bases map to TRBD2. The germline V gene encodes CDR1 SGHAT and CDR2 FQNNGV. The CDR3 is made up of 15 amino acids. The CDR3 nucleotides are TGTCCCATCAGCCCAGGACTAGCGGGCCCAGATACGCAGTATTTT. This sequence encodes CPISPGLAGPDTQYF. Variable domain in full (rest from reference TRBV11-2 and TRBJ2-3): EAGVAQSPRYKIIEKRQSVAFWCNPISGHATLYWYQQILGQGPKLLIQFQNNGVVDDSQLPKDRFSAERLKGVDSTLKIQPAKLEDSAVYLCPISPGLAGPDTQYFGPGTRLTVL.

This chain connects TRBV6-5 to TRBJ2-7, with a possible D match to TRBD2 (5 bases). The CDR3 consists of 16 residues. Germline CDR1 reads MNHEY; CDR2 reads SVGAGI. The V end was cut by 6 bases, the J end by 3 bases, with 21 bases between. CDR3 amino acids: CASSRSSQVLDYEQYF. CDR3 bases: TGTGCCAGCAGCAGGTCTAGCCAAGTTTTAGACTACGAGCAGTACTTC.

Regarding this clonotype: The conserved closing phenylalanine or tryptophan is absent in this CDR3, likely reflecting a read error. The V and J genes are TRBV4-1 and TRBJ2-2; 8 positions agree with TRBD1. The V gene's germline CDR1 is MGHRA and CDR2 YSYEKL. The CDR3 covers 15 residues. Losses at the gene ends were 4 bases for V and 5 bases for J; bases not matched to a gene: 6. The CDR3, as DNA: TGCGCCAGCAGCCGGACAGGGCCATGGACCGGGGAGCTGTTTTTA. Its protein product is CASSRTGPWTGELFL.